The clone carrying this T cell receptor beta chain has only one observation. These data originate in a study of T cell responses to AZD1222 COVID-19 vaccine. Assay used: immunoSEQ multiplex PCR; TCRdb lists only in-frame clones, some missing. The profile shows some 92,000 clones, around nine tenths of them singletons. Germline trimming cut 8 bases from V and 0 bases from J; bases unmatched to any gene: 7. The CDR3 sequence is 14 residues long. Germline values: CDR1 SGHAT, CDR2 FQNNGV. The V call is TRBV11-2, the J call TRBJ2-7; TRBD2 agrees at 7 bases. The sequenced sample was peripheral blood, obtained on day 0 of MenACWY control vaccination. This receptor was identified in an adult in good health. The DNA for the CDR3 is TGTGCCAGCCAGAGCGGGACCCTCTCCTACGAGCAGTACTTC. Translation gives CASQSGTLSYEQYF.